Detailed here is one TCR beta chain. Amplification used 60 Vbeta primers and 13 Jbeta primers. Generated by immunoSEQ multiplex PCR, the TCRdb table keeps only in-frame clones and is missing some. The sample lists fewer than 110,000 clones, about 75% occurring once. The sample originates from a study of cytomegalovirus exposure and HLA in healthy donors. The sequencing input was PBMCs. The receptor was derived from a man aged 50-60 years in good health and CMV-seronegative.

CDR3 nucleotide sequence: TGTGCCAGCAGGACAGGGCGGTATGGCTACACCTTC. Encoded protein: CASRTGRYGYTF. This chain connects TRBV6-1 to TRBJ1-2; the match to TRBD1 covers 7 bases. Trimming removed 6 bases from V and 5 bases from J; junction bases left unmatched: 3. CDR1 and CDR2 from the germline V gene are MNHNS and SASEGT. This CDR3 spans 12 amino acids.